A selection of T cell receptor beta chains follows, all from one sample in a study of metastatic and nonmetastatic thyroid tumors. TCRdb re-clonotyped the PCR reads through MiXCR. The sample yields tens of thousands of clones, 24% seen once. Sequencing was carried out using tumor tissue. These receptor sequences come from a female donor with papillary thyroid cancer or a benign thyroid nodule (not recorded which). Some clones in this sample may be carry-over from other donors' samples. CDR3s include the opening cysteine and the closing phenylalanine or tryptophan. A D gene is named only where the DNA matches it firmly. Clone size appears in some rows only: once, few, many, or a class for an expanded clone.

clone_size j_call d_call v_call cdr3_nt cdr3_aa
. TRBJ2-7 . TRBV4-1 TGCGCCAGCAGCCAAGAACGGGGGCCGTCCTACGAGCAGTACTTC CASSQERGPSYEQYF
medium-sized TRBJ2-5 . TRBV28 TGTGCCAGCAGTTCCCCTCGGCTGGGAGAGACCCAGTACTTC CASSSPRLGETQYF
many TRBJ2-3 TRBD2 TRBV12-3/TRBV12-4 TGTGCCAGCAGGCGGCCGGGACTAGCAGACCGTACAGATACGCAGTATTTT CASRRPGLADRTDTQYF
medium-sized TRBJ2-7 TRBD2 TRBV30 TGTGCCTGGAGGGGGAGCCTAGCGGACGAGCAGTACTTC CAWRGSLADEQYF
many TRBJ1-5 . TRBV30 TGTGCCTGGAGTGGGACAGGCAATCAGCCCCAGCATTTT CAWSGTGNQPQHF
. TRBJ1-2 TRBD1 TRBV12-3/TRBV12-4 TGTGCCAGCAGTGGTCAGGGGGCGCATGGCTACACCTTC CASSGQGAHGYTF
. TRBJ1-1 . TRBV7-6 TGTGCCAGCAGCTTAGAGGCAGTGAACACTGAAGCTTTCTTT CASSLEAVNTEAFF
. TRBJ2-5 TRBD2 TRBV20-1 TGCAGTGCCAGTGACGGGGGAGGGCCAGAGACCCAGTACTTC CSASDGGGPETQYF
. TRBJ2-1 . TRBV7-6 TGTGCCAGCAGCTTACTTTCCCAGAGCTCCCACAATGAGCAGTTCTTC CASSLLSQSSHNEQFF
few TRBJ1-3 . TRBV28 TGTGCCAGCAGTTTCTCTGGGGGAAACACCATATATTTT CASSFSGGNTIYF
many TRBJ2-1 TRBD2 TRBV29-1 TGCACCGTAAGTAACAGGGGGACTAGCGGCCACAATGAGCAGTTCTTC CTVSNRGTSGHNEQFF
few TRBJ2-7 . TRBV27 TGTGCCAGCAAACGTTCCGGTACTAGCCCTTACGAGCAGTACTTC CASKRSGTSPYEQYF
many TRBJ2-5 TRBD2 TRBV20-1 TGCAGTGCGAGCACTAGCGGGAGGGAGACCCAGTACTTC CSASTSGRETQYF
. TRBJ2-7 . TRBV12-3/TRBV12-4 TGTGCCAGCACGACCACTGCCACAACCTACGAGCAGTACTTC CASTTTATTYEQYF
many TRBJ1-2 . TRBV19 TGTGCCAGTAGTATAATCGGGGGGGACGCCCGGTCTGGCTACACCTTC CASSIIGGDARSGYTF
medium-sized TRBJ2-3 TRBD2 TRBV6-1 TGTGCCAGCAGTGCCCGACTAGCGGGAGGTTCTAGCACAGATACGCAGTATTTT CASSARLAGGSSTDTQYF
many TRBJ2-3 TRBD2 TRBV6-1 TGTGCCAGCAAACCGGGACTAGCTAGCACAGATACGCAGTATTTT CASKPGLASTDTQYF
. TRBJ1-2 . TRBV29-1 TGCAGGGTTGTGGTGGGGGCTGCATTGGGCTACACCTTC CRVVVGAALGYTF
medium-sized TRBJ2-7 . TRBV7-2 TGTGCCAGCAGCCAAAGGAACAGGGCCTACGAGCAGTACTTC CASSQRNRAYEQYF
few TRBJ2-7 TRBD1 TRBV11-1 TGTGCCAGCAGCTTCACTAGACAGGGGGGTACCGAGCAGTACTTC CASSFTRQGGTEQYF
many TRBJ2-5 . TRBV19 TGTGCCAGTAGTAACCGGGACACCCAAGAGACCCAGTACTTC CASSNRDTQETQYF
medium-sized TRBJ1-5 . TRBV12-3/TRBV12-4 TGTGCCAGCAAAGAAGCAGGAGTTAGCAATCAGCCCCAGCATTTT CASKEAGVSNQPQHF